The source of this T cell receptor (beta chain) is a study of shared clonotypes between healthy human individuals. From germline, CDR1 is SNHLY and CDR2 FYNNEI. Trimming pared 2 bases from V and 1 base from J, leaving 9 bases between. The CDR3 sequence is 15 residues long. Assay used: immunoSEQ multiplex PCR; TCRdb lists only in-frame clones, some missing. In the table there are about 800,000 clones, approximately 97% of which are singletons. Naive CD8 isolation took CD45RO-negative cells positively selected for CCR7 and excluded terminally differentiated effector memory CD45RA+ cells. Healthy HIV-negative adults with no recent acute infections or vaccinations were recruited as donors.

The sequence was obtained from a man aged 25 to 45 in good health. What was sequenced was naive CD8+ T cells sorted from blood. V is TRBV2 and J is TRBJ1-5, with a weak D call TRBD1 (6 bases). The CDR3 region is CASSERGRSNQPQHF. The CDR3 nucleotides read TGTGCCAGCAGTGAAAGGGGGAGAAGCAATCAGCCCCAGCATTTT.